The 9 T cell receptor beta chains below come from one sample, sequenced in a study of T cells after yellow fever vaccination. TCRdb used MiXCR to reprocess the 5' RACE reads, holding one entry per CDR3 protein. The data contain 150,000 to 200,000 distinct CDR3 sequences, approximately 9.9% of them singletons. The sample here was CD8+ T cells sorted from PBMCs, taken 45 days after the yellow fever booster vaccination. These receptors were collected from a man aged 18 to 30 who received the YFV17D yellow fever vaccine.

CDR3 loop: CASSHGGGGLSDTQYF. In nucleotides, the CDR3 is TGTGCCAGCAGCCATGGGGGGGGAGGGTTGTCGGATACGCAGTATTTT. The V call is TRBV7-6, the J call TRBJ2-3; 7 bases are a match to TRBD2. The ends lost 5 bases at V and 6 bases at J; junction bases unmatched: 14. Germline V gives CDR1 SGHVS, CDR2 FNYEAQ. This CDR3 has 16 residues.

This clonotype has only a few counts. The V gene is TRBV3-1, the J gene TRBJ2-3; the match to TRBD1 covers 8 bases. From germline, CDR1 is LGHDT and CDR2 YNNKEL (reference sequence). The CDR3 sequence is 15 residues long. The junction had 6 bases not matched to a gene; V was cut back by 3 bases and J by 4 bases. DNA for the CDR3: TGTGCCAGCAGCCAGAGACAGGGGAAAGCAGATACGCAGTATTTT. As protein: CASSQRQGKADTQYF.

This chain links TRBV11-2 with TRBJ1-2; 9 bases align to TRBD1. The CDR3 is 14 amino acids. In germline, CDR1 is SGHAT, CDR2 FQNNGV. V shed 5 bases, J shed 4 bases, and the junction held 5 bases outside the gene matches. CDR3 nucleotides: TGTGCCAGCAGCCCCGGGACAGGGCCCTATGGCTACACCTTC. Its protein is CASSPGTGPYGYTF.

The chain uses TRBV6-2 or TRBV6-3 and TRBJ2-7, with a tentative D call TRBD2 (5 bases). This CDR3 region has 14 residues. V was clipped by 5 bases and J by 2 bases, with 13 bases between them. Germline V gene data show CDR1 as MNHEY and CDR2 as SVGEGT. As DNA, the CDR3 is TGTGCCAGCAGTCCCACGGACGGGACCTACGAGCAGTACGTC. It is translated as CASSPTDGTYEQYV.

The chain uses TRBV4-1 and TRBJ2-4; D possibly corresponds to TRBD2 (5 bases). V lost 4 bases, J lost 6 bases, and 19 bases lay in between. The CDR3 runs 16 residues. Germline CDR1 reads MGHRA; CDR2 reads YSYEKL. The CDR3 sequence is CASSLAVGESGNIQYF. The CDR3 nucleotides read TGCGCCAGCAGCCTGGCGGTCGGGGAATCGGGAAACATTCAGTACTTC.

This clonotype has a handful of counts. The rearrangement uses TRBV6-1 and TRBJ2-1; 7 nucleotides align to TRBD2. The CDR3 runs 12 residues. Losses at the gene ends were 6 bases for V and 15 bases for J; bases not matched to a gene: 11. CDR1 is MNHNS, CDR2 SASEGT, per germline. In DNA, the CDR3 is TGTGCCAGCAGCCGCACCCCCCCGGGGGGGTTCTTC. Translated: CASSRTPPGGFF.

This clonotype has more than one count but fewer than ten. The rearrangement joins TRBV9 to TRBJ1-1; 7 nucleotides align to TRBD1. The CDR3 is 14 residues long. After removal of 2 bases from V and 7 bases from J, the junction contained 8 bases not matched to a gene. From germline, CDR1 is SGDLS and CDR2 YYNGEE. Here the CDR3 DNA reads TGTGCCAGCAGCGTGACAAGGGGGCAAGGTGAAGCTTTCTTT. It specifies CASSVTRGQGEAFF.

This clonotype appeared a few times. This rearrangement joins TRBV7-9 to TRBJ2-3; 7 bases are a match to TRBD1. This CDR3 spans 20 amino acids. Trimming at V came to 5 bases and at J to 1 base, leaving 21 bases not matched to a gene. Germline CDR1 SEHNR, CDR2 FQNEAQ (reference sequence). CDR3 sequence (DNA): TGTGCCAGCAGCCCCTACCTAGGGGGCACTCCCCACAGTGGCACAGATACGCAGTATTTT. Protein product: CASSPYLGGTPHSGTDTQYF.

In the case of this clonotype: A much larger clonotype is one base distant, so this may be a read error. The V gene is TRBV7-6, the J gene TRBJ2-7, with a tentative D call TRBD2 (5 bases). V lost 1 base and J 0 bases, leaving 7 bases between the germline ends. CDR1 and CDR2 from the germline V gene are SGHVS and FNYEAQ. The CDR3 length is 14 residues. CDR3 nucleotides: TGTGCCAGCAGCTTAGAAGGGAGCTCCTACGAGCAGTACTTC. Its translation: CASSLEGSSYEQYF. The entire variable domain, with the rest obtained from reference TRBV7-6 and TRBJ2-7, is as follows: GAGVSQSPRYKVTKRGQDVALRCDPISGHVSLYWYRQALGQGPEFLTYFNYEAQQDKSGLPNDRFSAERPEGSISTLTIQRTEQRDSAMYRCASSLEGSSYEQYFGPGTRLTVT.